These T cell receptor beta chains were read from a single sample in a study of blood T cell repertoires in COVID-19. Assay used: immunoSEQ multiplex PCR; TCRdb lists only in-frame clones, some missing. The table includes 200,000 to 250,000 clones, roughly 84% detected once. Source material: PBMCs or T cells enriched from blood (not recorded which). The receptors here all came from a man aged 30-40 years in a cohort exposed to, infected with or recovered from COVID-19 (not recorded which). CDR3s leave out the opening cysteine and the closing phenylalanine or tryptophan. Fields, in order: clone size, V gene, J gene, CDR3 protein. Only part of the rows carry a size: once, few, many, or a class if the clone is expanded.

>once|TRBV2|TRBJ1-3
ASSWGREGNTIY
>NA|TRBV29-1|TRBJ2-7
SVEDRRTYEQY
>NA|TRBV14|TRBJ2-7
ASSPFYLAGGISYEQY
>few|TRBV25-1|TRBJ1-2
ASSELARYGYT
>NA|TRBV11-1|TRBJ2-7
ASSLRGPVSYEQY
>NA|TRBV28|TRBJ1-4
ASSLTGATNEKLF
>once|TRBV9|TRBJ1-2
ASSAQAGIYGYT
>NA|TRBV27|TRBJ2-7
ASSLSDLNEQY
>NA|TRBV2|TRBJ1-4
ASSPLEVTNEKLF
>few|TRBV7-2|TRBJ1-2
ASRPVVGYT
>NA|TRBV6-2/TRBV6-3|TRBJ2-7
ASSYIAAIEGEQY
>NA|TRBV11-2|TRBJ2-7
ASSLGTSGIYEQY
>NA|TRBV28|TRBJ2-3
ASSPGTSFRTDTQY
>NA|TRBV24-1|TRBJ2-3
ATSSWTSTDTQY
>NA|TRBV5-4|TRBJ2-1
ASSLLAGVYNEQF
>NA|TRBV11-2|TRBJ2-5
ASRRIGETQY
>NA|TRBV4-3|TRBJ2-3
ASSQDPLLTDTQY
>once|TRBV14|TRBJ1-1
ASSPRTGWVTEAF
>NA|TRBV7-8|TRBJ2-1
ASSNYRSLYNEQF
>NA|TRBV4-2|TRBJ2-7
ASSQAPAGSYEQY
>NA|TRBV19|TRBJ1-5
ASRTGSNQPQH
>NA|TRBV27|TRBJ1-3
ASSPGTGSGNTIY
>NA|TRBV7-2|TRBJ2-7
ASTRHESSHEQY
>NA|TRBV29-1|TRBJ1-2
SVEDPGWGGYT
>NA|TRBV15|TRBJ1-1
ATSSTPHMEESNTEAF
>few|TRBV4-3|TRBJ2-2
ASSQAMTSGANTGELF
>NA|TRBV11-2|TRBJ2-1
ASSLGAGGRF
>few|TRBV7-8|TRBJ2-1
ASSHGLAGGRNEQF
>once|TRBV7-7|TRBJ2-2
ASSLDRRNTGELF
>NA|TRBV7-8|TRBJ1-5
ASSLAHEQGQPQH
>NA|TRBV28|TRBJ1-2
ASSPRTDKNYGYT
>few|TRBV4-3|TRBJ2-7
ASSQGQEFYEQY
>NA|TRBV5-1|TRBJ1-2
ASSQDSKGLSGYT
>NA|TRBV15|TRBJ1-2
ATSQDTHGYT
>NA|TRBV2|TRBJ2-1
ASSVRLADYNEQF
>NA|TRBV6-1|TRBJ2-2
ASSEYEAPLAGWNTGELF
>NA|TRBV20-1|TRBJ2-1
SASQANEQF
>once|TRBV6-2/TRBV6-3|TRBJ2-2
ASSPSGRGWRTGELF
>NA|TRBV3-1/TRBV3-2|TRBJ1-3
ASSQRLAAGSGNTIY